Below are 10 T cell receptor beta chains sequenced from a single sample in a study of T cells in Graves' hyperthyroidism and ophthalmopathy. Amplification of TCR beta CDR3 regions used RNA as the template. The TCR CDR3 first-round RT-PCR relied on the HTBI primer set. Each CDR3 protein is one row after TCRdb ran MiXCR on the multiplex PCR reads. The sample lists roughly 500,000 distinct CDR3 sequences, about 45% seen once, with 15% to 20% in the top ten. Specimen: peripheral blood or thyroid tissue (not recorded which). The source of these receptors is an adult woman with Graves' disease, either hyperthyroidism or ophthalmopathy (not recorded which).

This clonotype was seen many times. The rearrangement uses TRBV12-3 or TRBV12-4 and TRBJ2-2; the D gene is possibly TRBD2 (6 bases). The CDR3 loop spans 15 amino acids. The V end lost 6 bases, the J end lost 5 bases, and 16 bases lay between the germline ends. The CDR3 loop is CASSLGGKLTGELFF. CDR3 DNA sequence: TGTGCCAGCAGCCTTGGGGGGAAATTGACCGGGGAGCTGTTTTTT.

This clonotype was seen many times. The CDR3 DNA reads as TGTGCCAGCAGCGGAGGGGGATCTTCACCCCTCCACTTT. As protein: CASSGGGSSPLHF. The chain uses TRBV5-6 and TRBJ1-6; the D gene is possibly TRBD1 (6 bases). This CDR3 spans 13 amino acids. V lost 4 bases to trimming and J lost 9 bases, with 11 bases between them. The V gene's germline CDR1 is SGHDT and CDR2 YYEEEE.

At least ten counts were recorded for this clonotype. This chain connects TRBV12-3 or TRBV12-4 to TRBJ2-7; 7 bases are shared with TRBD1. Unmatched junction bases numbered 7, after V lost 2 bases and J lost 0 bases. The CDR3 totals 16 residues. The CDR3 region is CASSLTGTAISYEQYF. The CDR3 nucleotides read TGTGCCAGCAGTTTAACTGGGACAGCTATCTCCTACGAGCAGTACTTC.

This chain links TRBV9 with TRBJ1-6; the match to TRBD1 covers 8 bases. V was pared by 0 bases and J by 10 bases, with 6 bases of the junction left unmatched. Germline assignment: CDR1 SGDLS and CDR2 YYNGEE. The CDR3 consists of 15 residues. The CDR3 spells CASSVDETGGSPLHF. For the CDR3, the DNA is TGTGCCAGCAGCGTAGACGAAACAGGGGGATCACCCCTCCACTTT.

This rearrangement joins TRBV7-9 to TRBJ1-1; D might be TRBD1 (6 bases). Germline V CDR1 and CDR2: SEHNR, FQNEAQ (reference sequence). This CDR3 is built from 14 residues. V lost 5 bases and J 3 bases, leaving 13 bases between the germline ends. The CDR3 coding sequence is TGTGCCAGCAGCCCAGGGGTCGGGTACACTGAAGCTTTCTTT. Protein sequence: CASSPGVGYTEAFF.

The V call is TRBV6-1, the J call TRBJ2-3; D might be TRBD2 (5 bases). Germline CDR1 and CDR2: MNHNS and SASEGT. This CDR3 has 12 amino acids. Trimming cost V 3 bases and J 4 bases, with 5 bases left between them. DNA of the CDR3: TGTGCCAGCAGTGAGGAGGCAGATACGCAGTATTTT. Translated: CASSEEADTQYF.

The chain couples TRBV10-3 to TRBJ1-6, with TRBD1 as a possible D gene (6 bases). Trimming shortened V by 7 bases and J by 6 bases, and 10 bases separated the two germline ends. CDR3 length equals 13 residues. Germline-derived CDR1 and CDR2 are ENHRY and SYGVKD. The CDR3 spells CAIMAGANSPLHF. CDR3 DNA: TGTGCCATCATGGCGGGGGCTAATTCACCCCTCCACTTT.

The chain carries TRBV29-1 and TRBJ2-2; 10 bases line up with TRBD1. This CDR3 is 17 amino acids long. Germline CDR1 reads SQVTM; CDR2 reads ANQGSEA. V was clipped by 5 bases and J by 3 bases; unmatched bases: 12. CDR3 DNA sequence: TGCAGCGTTACCGGGACAGGGGCGGGGGTAGACACCGGGGAGCTGTTTTTT. It yields the protein CSVTGTGAGVDTGELFF.

To note about this clonotype: At one end the junction does not follow the germline gene, possibly because of a read error. V and J are TRBV29-1 and TRBJ1-2; no clear D gene. The CDR3 length is 13 residues. Per the germline V gene, CDR1 is SQVTM and CDR2 is ANQGSEA. DNA for the CDR3: TGCAGCGTTGATAATGGTATGGACTATGGCCACACCTTC. This encodes CSVDNGMDYGHTF.

This clonotype showed up just a few times. CDR3 residues: CASSDRRTEKLFF. CDR3 nucleotides: TGTGCCAGCAGTGACAGGCGGACTGAAAAACTGTTTTTT. The rearrangement uses TRBV2 and TRBJ1-4; no reliable D call. This CDR3 contains 13 residues. From germline, CDR1 is SNHLY and CDR2 FYNNEI. The V end was cut by 3 bases, the J end by 7 bases, with 9 bases between.